This entry concerns a single TCR beta chain. This receptor's antigen is unknown. No much larger clonotype is one base removed from it; base qualities were not supplied. This sample is part of a study of CD8 T cells in ankylosing spondylitis (dated by TCRdb to about 2017). For the wider study: T cell receptor beta repertoires were profiled in healthy donors and ankylosing spondylitis patients so that disease-linked TCR variants could be found. In total, the full study cohort was made up of 108 healthy donors and approximately 24 ankylosing spondylitis patients. Samples of peripheral blood were taken, and for ankylosing spondylitis patients, synovial fluid was collected as well. The paper as a whole reports these results and caveats: Significant enrichment of the disease-linked clones was reported in matched synovial fluid samples from ankylosing spondylitis patients. Some motif variants had previously been reported in the synovial fluid and blood of reactive arthritis patients, which suggests shared mechanisms of disease initiation. Blood from ankylosing spondylitis patients appeared to be characterized by a TCR beta motif made up of about 8 highly homologous amino acid variants. The disease-linked clones showed a CD8+ phenotype and occurred at relatively low frequencies in peripheral blood.

The data were produced on an Illumina HiSeq 2500. Quantitative 5'-RACE with molecular barcodes was the method used to prepare the TCR beta libraries. Turning to the authors' computational methods: A new computational method, built on a probabilistic model of VDJ rearrangement, was used to identify disease-linked TCR variants. TCRdb reworked the public reads: Q25 trimming with fastp, MiXCR clone assembly, productive beta chains retained. Identical CDR3 proteins give one entry, which carries the most common genes and DNA. None of the V and J calls come from the authors' own analysis; TCRdb made them. The sample table lists under 950,000 distinct CDR3 sequences, around 20% of them with a count of one. The biggest ten clones account for about 20% of the sample. The CDR3 measures 13 amino acids from cysteine to phenylalanine. This entry keeps only the CDR3 DNA: 39 bases, framed from base 1. V lost 6 bases and J lost 3 bases, and the count of bases not matched to a germline gene is 8. From the germline V gene (reference sequence), CDR1 is DFQATT and CDR2 is SNEGSKA.

This chain joins TRBV20-1 to TRBJ2-7, and 7 junctional nucleotides match TRBD2. The receptor's source is a male donor with ankylosing spondylitis. Sequenced: blood, either unsorted or a sorted T cell fraction (not recorded which). The CDR3 has the sequence CSAPPAGIYEQYF. In nucleotide form, the sequence is TGCAGTGCCCCCCCAGCGGGGATCTACGAGCAGTACTTC.